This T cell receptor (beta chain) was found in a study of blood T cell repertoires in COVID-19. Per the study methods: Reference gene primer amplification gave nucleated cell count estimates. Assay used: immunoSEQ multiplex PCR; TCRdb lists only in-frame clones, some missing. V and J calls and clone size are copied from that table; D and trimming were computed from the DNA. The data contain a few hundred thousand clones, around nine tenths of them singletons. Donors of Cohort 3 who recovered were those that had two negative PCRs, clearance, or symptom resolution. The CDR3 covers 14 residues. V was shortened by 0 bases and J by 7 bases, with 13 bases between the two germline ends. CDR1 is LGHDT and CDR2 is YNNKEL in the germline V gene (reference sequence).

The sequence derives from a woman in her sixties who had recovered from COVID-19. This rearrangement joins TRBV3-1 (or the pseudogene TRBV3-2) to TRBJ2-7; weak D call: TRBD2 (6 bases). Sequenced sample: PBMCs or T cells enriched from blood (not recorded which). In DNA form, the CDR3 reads TGTGCCAGCAGCCAAGACCTTGGGGGGAGGGAGCAGTACTTC. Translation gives CASSQDLGGREQYF.